Below, 13 T cell receptor beta chains from the same sample are listed, as sequenced in a study of CD8 T cells in ankylosing spondylitis. Study observations and caveats: Within ankylosing spondylitis blood, a TCR beta motif made up of several highly homologous variants appeared to be characteristic.

Which antigens these TCRs recognize remains unknown. TCRdb re-analysed the 5' RACE reads in MiXCR, keeping a single row per CDR3 protein. Of roughly 700,000 distinct CDR3 sequences in the sample, roughly 19% were seen once. Sequenced sample: blood, either unsorted or a sorted T cell fraction (not recorded which). These receptors came from a male donor with ankylosing spondylitis.

This clonotype was counted only a few times. CDR3 sequence reads: CASNRADQPQHF. CDR3 DNA: TGTGCCAGTAACCGGGCAGATCAGCCCCAGCATTTT. The chain has TRBV19 and TRBJ1-5; D ambiguous. Trimming shortened V by 7 bases and J by 5 bases, and 9 bases separated the two germline ends. Germline lookup yields CDR1 LNHDA and CDR2 SQIVND (reference sequence). The CDR3 is made up of 12 amino acids.

This clonotype turned up a few times. This chain connects TRBV4-1 to TRBJ2-7; 12 bases are shared with TRBD2. The CDR3 totals 17 residues. Germline V gene data show CDR1 as MGHRA and CDR2 as YSYEKL. With V trimmed by 2 bases and J by 2 bases, 7 bases remained unmatched. The DNA for the CDR3 is TGCGCCAGCAGCCAAACCCGGACTAGCGGGACCCCCTACGAGCAGTACTTC. Its translation is CASSQTRTSGTPYEQYF.

This chain joins TRBV19 and TRBJ2-1, with 11 bases identical to TRBD2. This CDR3 has 15 amino acids. V lost 6 bases and J lost 7; bases outside the gene matches: 8. Germline V gene sequence: CDR1 LNHDA, CDR2 SQIVND (reference sequence). CDR3 nucleotide sequence: TGTGCCAGTAGCCCAACTAGCGGGGGCCCAAATGAGCAGTTCTTC. Protein product: CASSPTSGGPNEQFF.

In DNA, the CDR3 is TGCGCCAGCAGCCTCGACTCTCGTAGCAATCAGCCCCAGCATTTT. Amino acid sequence: CASSLDSRSNQPQHF. The rearrangement uses TRBV4-1 and TRBJ1-5; D is unclear. This CDR3 region has 15 residues. Germline CDR1 is MGHRA and CDR2 is YSYEKL. V gave up 4 bases and J gave up 0 bases, with 10 bases separating them.

This clonotype was recorded a few times. The J gene is TRBJ2-1, the V gene TRBV12-3 or TRBV12-4; 12 nucleotides align to TRBD2. There are 14 residues in the CDR3. After removal of 6 bases from V and 7 bases from J, the junction contained 4 bases not matched to a gene. CDR3 coding DNA: TGTGCCAGCAGCGGACTAGCGGGGAGGAATGAGCAGTTCTTC. The encoded protein is CASSGLAGRNEQFF.

This clonotype appeared a few times. The chain employs TRBV12-3 or TRBV12-4 and TRBJ2-1, with no clear D. Trimming left V 6 bases short and J 8 bases short, with 11 bases between. The CDR3 is made up of 12 amino acids. CDR3 amino acids: CASRDTWDEQFF. The CDR3 bases are TGTGCCAGCAGGGATACTTGGGATGAGCAGTTCTTC.

This clonotype was seen more than once but under ten times. The chain links TRBV28 to TRBJ2-1, with TRBD2 identical over 7 bases. From germline, CDR1 is MDHEN and CDR2 SYDVKM. After removal of 0 bases from V and 5 bases from J, the junction contained 16 bases not matched to a gene. This CDR3 has 19 amino acids. This CDR3 is CASSLWVRVGGTNDNEQFF. The DNA of the CDR3 is TGTGCCAGCAGTTTATGGGTTCGGGTCGGCGGGACTAACGACAATGAGCAGTTCTTC.

The chain combines TRBV6-1 with TRBJ2-7, with 10 bases aligning to TRBD1. The CDR3 is made up of 13 amino acids. The germline gives CDR1 MNHNS, CDR2 SASEGT. The V and J ends lost 10 bases and 4 bases, in that order; junction bases with no gene match: 7. The CDR3 reads CATRQGARYEQYF. DNA of the CDR3: TGTGCCACTAGACAGGGGGCGAGATACGAGCAGTACTTC.

Many counts were recorded for this clonotype. The chain is built from TRBV6-5 and TRBJ2-3; D possibly corresponds to TRBD2 (6 bases). Trimming shortened V by 2 bases and J by 5 bases, and 17 bases separated the two germline ends. Looked up from germline, CDR1 is MNHEY and CDR2 is SVGAGI. CDR3 length: 16 residues. CDR3 sequence (DNA): TGTGCCAGCAGTTACAGGGCTAGCGTTCGGGGAGATACGCAGTATTTT. Translated: CASSYRASVRGDTQYF.

This clonotype has ten or more counts. This rearrangement joins TRBV4-3 to TRBJ2-2; possible D gene TRBD1, 6 bases. The V gene's germline CDR1 is LGHNA and CDR2 YSLEER. V shed 0 bases and J shed 1 base, with 12 bases lying between them. This CDR3 has 17 residues. In DNA, the CDR3 is TGCGCCAGCAGCCAAGATCCAGGACAGCTGAACACCGGGGAGCTGTTTTTT. Residues: CASSQDPGQLNTGELFF.

This clonotype was observed many times. V usage is TRBV6-5 and J usage is TRBJ1-2, with D hard to call. The length of the CDR3 is 15 residues. CDR1 MNHEY and CDR2 SVGAGI come from the germline V gene. V shed 5 bases and J shed 3 bases, with 16 bases lying between them. The CDR3 here is CASSHDTTGDYGYTF. The CDR3 nucleotides read TGTGCCAGCAGTCACGACACCACTGGAGACTATGGCTACACCTTC.

This clonotype was counted ten times or more. V gene TRBV11-3 combines with J gene TRBJ1-1, with TRBD1 identical over 9 bases. From germline, CDR1 is SGHNT and CDR2 YENEEA. The CDR3 sequence is 13 residues long. The V segment lost 4 bases and the J segment 5 bases; nucleotides outside the gene matches: 2. CDR3: CASSSGQGTEAFF. CDR3 DNA: TGTGCCAGCAGCTCGGGACAGGGAACTGAAGCTTTCTTT.

This clonotype was detected only a few times. The chain combines TRBV5-6 with TRBJ1-3; 7 bases line up with TRBD1. V dropped 4 bases and J dropped 6; count of bases not matched to a gene: 7. The CDR3 runs 14 residues. Germline V gene lookup returns CDR1 SGHDT and CDR2 YYEEEE. The CDR3 is CASSPGQAVNTIYF. The CDR3 DNA follows: TGTGCCAGCAGCCCAGGACAGGCTGTAAACACCATATATTTT.